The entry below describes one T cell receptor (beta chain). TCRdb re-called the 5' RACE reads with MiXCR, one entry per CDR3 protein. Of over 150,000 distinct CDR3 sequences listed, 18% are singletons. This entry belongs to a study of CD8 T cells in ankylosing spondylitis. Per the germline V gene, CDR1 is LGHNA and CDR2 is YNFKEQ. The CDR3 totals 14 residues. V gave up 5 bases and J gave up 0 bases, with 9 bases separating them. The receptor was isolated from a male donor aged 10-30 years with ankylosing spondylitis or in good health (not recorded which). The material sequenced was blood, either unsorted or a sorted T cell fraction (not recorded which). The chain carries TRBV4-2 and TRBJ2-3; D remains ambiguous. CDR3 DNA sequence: TGTGCCAGCAGCGCGTCTGCTAGCACAGATACGCAGTATTTT. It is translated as CASSASASTDTQYF.